This TCR beta chain originates from a study of T-cell reconstitution after alpha-beta-depleted transplantation in children. The authors prepared the TCRbeta library with unique molecular identifiers. One entry per CDR3 protein, called by TCRdb with MiXCR from the PCR reads. The sample lists around 380,000 distinct CDR3 sequences, approximately 10% occurring once. This CDR3 is 17 amino acids long. Trimming at V came to 4 bases and at J to 4 bases, leaving 15 bases not matched to a gene. Germline V gene lookup returns CDR1 SGHRS and CDR2 YFSETQ. There are a few counts of this clonotype. The sequence derives from a human donor who donated a stem cell graft to a child with acute myeloid leukemia. The rearrangement uses TRBV5-1 and TRBJ2-7, with 9 positions matching TRBD2. The sequencing here drew on PBMCs from the stem cell graft donor, taken from the stem cell graft. CDR3 nucleotide sequence: TGCGCCAGCAGCCCTGGGCGGGAGGGCCTTTCTCGGTACGAGCAGTACTTC. It translates to CASSPGREGLSRYEQYF.